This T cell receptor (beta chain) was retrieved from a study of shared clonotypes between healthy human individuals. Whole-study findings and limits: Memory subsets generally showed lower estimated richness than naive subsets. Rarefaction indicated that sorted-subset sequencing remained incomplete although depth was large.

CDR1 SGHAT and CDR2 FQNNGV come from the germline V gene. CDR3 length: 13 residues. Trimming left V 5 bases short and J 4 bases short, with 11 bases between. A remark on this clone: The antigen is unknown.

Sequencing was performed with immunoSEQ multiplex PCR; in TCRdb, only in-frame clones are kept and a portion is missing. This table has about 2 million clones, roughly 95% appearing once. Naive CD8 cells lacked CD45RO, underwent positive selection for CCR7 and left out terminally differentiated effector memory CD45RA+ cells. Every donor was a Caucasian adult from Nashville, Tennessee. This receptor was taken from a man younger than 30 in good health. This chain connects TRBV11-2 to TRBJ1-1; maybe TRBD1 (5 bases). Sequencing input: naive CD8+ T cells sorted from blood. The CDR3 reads CASSVAGSTEAFF. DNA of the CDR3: TGTGCCAGCAGCGTGGCAGGGAGCACTGAAGCTTTCTTT.